Listed below are T cell receptor beta chains from one sample, sequenced in a study of neurological immune-mediated disorders. From the 5' RACE reads, TCRdb called clonotypes with MiXCR, one entry per CDR3 protein. Of around 130,000 distinct CDR3 sequences listed, roughly 3.1% are singletons. Specimen: PBMCs. The receptors here all came from a woman in her thirties with multiple sclerosis. Both conserved end residues are part of each CDR3. Fields, in order: J gene, D gene, V gene, clone size, CDR3 DNA, CDR3 protein. The D gene is left open where the match is weak. Clone size appears in some rows only: once, few, many, or a class for an expanded clone.

TRBJ2-1 | TRBD2 | TRBV11-2 | - | TGTGCCAGCACCTCACACGGGGGGGCTGTCTCCTACAATGAGCAGTTCTTC | CASTSHGGAVSYNEQFF
TRBJ2-2 | TRBD1 | TRBV9 | many | TGTGCCAGCAGCGTAGGACAGGGGGCCGGGGAGCTGTTTTTT | CASSVGQGAGELFF
TRBJ1-2 | - | TRBV20-1 | many | TGCAGTGCTAGAGCCACGGCCGGGCTAAGGGTTTTTGGCTACACCTTC | CSARATAGLRVFGYTF
TRBJ2-1 | TRBD2 | TRBV9 | many | TGTGCCAGCAGCGTACTAGCGGGAGGTCGGAATGAGCAGTTCTTC | CASSVLAGGRNEQFF
TRBJ2-7 | - | TRBV4-1 | many | TGCGCCAGCAGCCAAGCTGGTTCTTTGACTCCCTACGAGCAGTACTTC | CASSQAGSLTPYEQYF
TRBJ2-7 | - | TRBV7-2 | many | TGTGCCAGCAGCCAACCGGGTAGAGAGCAGTACTTC | CASSQPGREQYF
TRBJ1-1 | - | TRBV7-9 | many | TGTGCCAGCAGCTCTGGTGACGGCTGGGGCACTGAAGCTTTCTTT | CASSSGDGWGTEAFF
TRBJ2-1 | - | TRBV6-6 | many | TGTGCCAGCAGTTCCACGACACCCTTGAGCTCCTACAATGAGCAGTTCTTC | CASSSTTPLSSYNEQFF
TRBJ2-7 | - | TRBV7-9 | many | TGTGCCAGCAGCGGGGTCGGGGACTACGAGCAGTACTTC | CASSGVGDYEQYF
TRBJ1-6 | - | TRBV19 | many | TGTGCCAGTAGCGCGGGATATAATTCACCCCTCCACTTT | CASSAGYNSPLHF
TRBJ2-7 | TRBD1 | TRBV7-7 | many | TGTGCCAGCAGCTTCCGGACAGGGGTCCTCTACGAGCAGTACTTC | CASSFRTGVLYEQYF
TRBJ2-3 | TRBD2 | TRBV9 | many | TGTGCCAGCAGCTTCACTAGCGGAGATACGCAGTATTTT | CASSFTSGDTQYF
TRBJ2-1 | TRBD2 | TRBV4-2 | many | TGTGCCAGCAGCCAAGATCTAGCGGGGGGCTCCTACAATGAGCAGTTCTTC | CASSQDLAGGSYNEQFF
TRBJ1-5 | TRBD1 | TRBV20-1 | many | TGCAGTGCAATGACAGGGACAAATAGCAATCAGCCCCAGCATTTT | CSAMTGTNSNQPQHF
TRBJ1-4 | - | TRBV6-5 | many | TGTGCCAGCATGGGAAGGAAAAATGAAAAACTGTTTTTT | CASMGRKNEKLFF
TRBJ1-5 | - | TRBV20-1 | many | TGCAGTGCCCTCCCAGGCAATCAGCCCCAGCATTTT | CSALPGNQPQHF